These 25 T cell receptor beta chains were sequenced from one sample in a study of blood T cells in healthy people across ages. Primers used in a second PCR of about 6 to 11 cycles were a sample-barcoded 5' primer and a J-beta primer mix. TCRdb recomputed calls from the 5' RACE reads with MiXCR, one row per CDR3 protein. The sample comprises about 1.8 million distinct CDR3 sequences, less than 50% of which are singletons, and 2% to 2.5% rests with the top ten. The sample was blood. The receptors were gathered from a woman in her forties in good health.

The J gene is TRBJ2-5, the V gene TRBV6-6, with 9 bases lining up with TRBD2. The CDR3 extends over 17 amino acids. CDR1 is MNHNY, CDR2 SVGAGI, per germline (reference sequence). The V segment lost 0 bases and the J segment 1 base; nucleotides outside the gene matches: 6. The CDR3 loop is CASSYSISRGGQETQYF. DNA for the CDR3: TGTGCCAGCAGTTACTCGATTTCGCGGGGGGGCCAAGAGACCCAGTACTTC.

The chain recombines TRBV7-2 with TRBJ2-1, with TRBD2 matching 7 bases. Germline V gives CDR1 SGHTA, CDR2 FQGNSA. CDR3 length: 13 residues. V lost 1 base to trimming and J lost 13 bases; unmatched junction nucleotides: 7. The CDR3: CASSLEVGRDQFF. The CDR3 bases are TGTGCCAGCAGCTTAGAGGTGGGGAGGGATCAGTTCTTC. The variable domain in full, completed from reference TRBV7-2 and TRBJ2-1, reads GAGVSQSPSNKVTEKGKDVELRCDPISGHTALYWYRQSLGQGLEFLIYFQGNSAPDKSGLPSDRFSAERTGGSVSTLTIQRTQQEDSAVYLCASSLEVGRDQFFGPGTRLTVL.

This clonotype was counted ten times or more. V and J are TRBV12-3 or TRBV12-4 and TRBJ2-1, with 12 bases lining up with TRBD2. Trimming took 3 bases from V and 7 from J; bases not matched to a gene: 4. The CDR3 is made up of 15 amino acids. The CDR3 loop reads CASSLTSGGINEQFF. Written as DNA, the CDR3 is TGTGCCAGCAGTTTGACTAGCGGGGGTATAAATGAGCAGTTCTTC.

The V and J genes are TRBV6-1 and TRBJ1-5; D is possibly TRBD1 (6 bases). The germline gives CDR1 MNHNS, CDR2 SASEGT. V was shortened by 6 bases and J by 0 bases, with 18 bases between the two germline ends. There are 17 residues in the CDR3. The CDR3: CASRREGGLNSNQPQHF. The CDR3 coding sequence is TGTGCCAGCAGACGGGAGGGGGGATTGAATAGCAATCAGCCCCAGCATTTT.

CDR3 sequence reads: CASGKERMADTQYF. The CDR3 DNA reads as TGTGCCAGCGGAAAGGAGAGGATGGCAGATACGCAGTATTTT. The rearrangement uses TRBV28 and TRBJ2-3; D is unresolved. CDR3 length equals 14 residues. Germline V lookup: CDR1 MDHEN, CDR2 SYDVKM. Trimming removed 8 bases from V and 4 bases from J, with 16 bases in between.

The gene calls are TRBV6-1 and TRBJ2-6; D is uncertain. Germline V gene lookup returns CDR1 MNHNS and CDR2 SASEGT. Trimming removed 3 bases from V and 1 base from J, with 7 bases in between. The CDR3 totals 15 residues. The CDR3 DNA follows: TGTGCCAGCAGTGATGGAGTGTCTGGGGCCAACGTCCTGACTTTC. Its protein is CASSDGVSGANVLTF.

There are a few counts of this clonotype. The chain combines TRBV7-2 with TRBJ1-2, with a tentative D call TRBD1 (5 bases). Trimming took off 5 bases at V and 4 bases at J, with 14 bases between the two ends. Germline values: CDR1 SGHTA, CDR2 FQGNSA. CDR3 length: 14 amino acids. The CDR3 DNA reads as TGTGCCAGCAGCCCTTACGGGACGGTCTATGGCTACACCTTC. The encoded protein is CASSPYGTVYGYTF.

The chain uses TRBV20-1 and TRBJ1-2; tentative D call: TRBD1 (5 bases). The germline V gene encodes CDR1 DFQATT and CDR2 SNEGSKA (reference sequence). Trimming cost V 6 bases and J 6 bases, with 14 bases left between them. The CDR3 loop spans 12 amino acids. The CDR3 DNA follows: TGCAGTGCGACGCAGGGTCCGGATGGCTACACCTTC. Translation gives CSATQGPDGYTF.

This clonotype was detected only a few times. The genes are TRBV14 and TRBJ2-7, with D unresolved. V lost 3 bases and J lost 2, with 11 bases in between. The CDR3 runs to 14 residues. Germline CDR1 and CDR2: SGHDN and FVKESK. CDR3 region: CASSQVSSPYEQYF. In DNA, the CDR3 is TGTGCCAGCAGCCAGGTTAGCAGCCCCTACGAGCAGTACTTC.

The J gene is TRBJ2-7, the V gene TRBV6-5; 7 bases line up with TRBD1. Per germline, CDR1 MNHEY and CDR2 SVGAGI. The CDR3 loop spans 14 amino acids. With V trimmed by 9 bases and J by 2 bases, 10 bases remained unmatched. The CDR3 here is CARLTGYSTYEQYF. The CDR3 DNA is TGTGCCAGGTTGACAGGGTATAGTACCTACGAGCAGTACTTC.

V gene TRBV7-9 combines with J gene TRBJ1-2; 8 nucleotides match TRBD1. Germline lookup yields CDR1 SEHNR and CDR2 FQNEAQ (reference sequence). The CDR3 is 13 residues long. After removal of 8 bases from V and 2 bases from J, the junction contained 4 bases not matched to a gene. The CDR3 region has the DNA TGTGCCAGCTACGGACAGGGAAACTATGGCTACACCTTC. It is translated as CASYGQGNYGYTF. Full variable domain (remainder filled in from reference TRBV7-9 and TRBJ1-2): DTGVSQNPRHKITKRGQNVTFRCDPISEHNRLYWYRQTLGQGPEFLTYFQNEAQLEKSRLLSDRFSAERPKGSFSTLEIQRTEQGDSAMYLCASYGQGNYGYTFGSGTRLTVV.

This clonotype was counted only a few times. The rearrangement joins TRBV7-2 to TRBJ1-6; D is perhaps TRBD1 (5 bases). Germline assignment: CDR1 SGHTA and CDR2 FQGNSA. The CDR3 is 14 amino acids. V gave up 5 bases and J gave up 7 bases, with 12 bases separating them. CDR3 protein: CASSPRDWNSPLHF. The DNA for the CDR3 is TGTGCCAGCAGCCCCCGGGACTGGAATTCACCCCTCCACTTT.

In its sample, this clonotype was seen a few times. The gene calls are TRBV6-6 and TRBJ2-1; 10 bases are a match to TRBD2. This CDR3 has 13 amino acids. Trimming removed 7 bases from V and 9 bases from J; junction bases left unmatched: 6. Germline V gives CDR1 MNHNY, CDR2 SVGAGI (reference sequence). The CDR3 protein is CASKERGGPEQFF. The DNA of the CDR3 is TGTGCCAGCAAGGAGCGGGGGGGCCCTGAGCAGTTCTTC.

Only a few counts were recorded for this clonotype. The genes are TRBV6-5 and TRBJ2-3, with 10 positions matching TRBD2. With V trimmed by 3 bases and J by 1 base, 7 bases remained unmatched. This CDR3 comprises 17 residues. Germline V gives CDR1 MNHEY, CDR2 SVGAGI. CDR3 residues: CASSYLAGALGTDTQYF. The CDR3 DNA reads TGTGCCAGCAGTTATCTAGCGGGGGCCCTCGGCACAGATACGCAGTATTTT.

The chain links TRBV20-1 to TRBJ1-4, with D unresolved. V lost 6 bases to trimming and J lost 2 bases, with 13 bases between them. The CDR3 loop spans 14 amino acids. Per the germline V gene, CDR1 is DFQATT and CDR2 is SNEGSKA (reference sequence). The CDR3 here is CSAPPVGTNEKLFF. The CDR3 DNA sequence: TGCAGTGCCCCCCCGGTTGGGACTAATGAAAAACTGTTTTTT.

This chain links TRBV9 with TRBJ2-7; D gene ambiguous. Trimming removed 4 bases from V and 2 bases from J, with 16 bases in between. This CDR3 contains 15 residues. CDR1 is SGDLS, CDR2 YYNGEE, per germline. DNA of the CDR3: TGTGCCAGCAGCCCTCAAGCTAGGCAGACCTACGAGCAGTACTTC. It codes for CASSPQARQTYEQYF.

The V call is TRBV7-2, the J call TRBJ2-7; weak D call: TRBD2 (5 bases). The CDR3 is made up of 11 amino acids. Germline lookup yields CDR1 SGHTA and CDR2 FQGNSA. The CDR3 DNA reads TGTACGAGCCGGGGATCCTACGAGCAGTACTTC. The encoded protein is CTSRGSYEQYF.

The rearrangement uses TRBV6-6 and TRBJ2-5; 12 bases are shared with TRBD2. Germline-derived CDR1 and CDR2 are MNHNY and SVGAGI (reference sequence). J was trimmed by 5 bases and V by 6 bases; bases with no gene match: 7. The CDR3 is 15 amino acids. This CDR3 is CASRRLAGVGETQYF. DNA of the CDR3: TGTGCCAGCAGGAGACTAGCGGGGGTTGGGGAGACCCAGTACTTC.

This clonotype has just a few counts. The V gene is TRBV4-3, the J gene TRBJ2-3, with D perhaps matching TRBD2 (5 bases). Looked up from germline, CDR1 is LGHNA and CDR2 is YSLEER. The ends were cut back, 4 bases at V and 0 bases at J, with 17 bases in the middle. The CDR3 totals 17 residues. The CDR3 sequence: CASSLRPGGSSTDTQYF. CDR3 sequence (DNA): TGCGCCAGCAGCCTTAGGCCTGGCGGGTCTAGCACAGATACGCAGTATTTT.

J is TRBJ2-7 and V is TRBV4-3; 7 bases align to TRBD1. The J call may be mistaken, given a closer DNA end match to TRBJ2-5. The CDR3 runs 16 residues. Per germline, CDR1 LGHNA and CDR2 YSLEER. The DNA of the CDR3 is TGCGCCAGCAGCCAAGAAGGCGAGGGGGCTAAGGAGACCCAGTACTTC. It translates to CASSQEGEGAKETQYF.

This clonotype appeared a single time. This rearrangement joins TRBV29-1 to TRBJ2-3; 7 positions agree with TRBD2. The germline gives CDR1 SQVTM, CDR2 ANQGSEA. With 5 bases clipped from V and 10 bases from J, the junction kept 12 bases outside the gene matches. This CDR3 is 13 amino acids long. For the CDR3, the DNA is TGCAGCGTTCTTCGGGGGGACCTTTTGGCGCAGTATTTT. This translates into CSVLRGDLLAQYF.

V gene TRBV20-1 combines with J gene TRBJ2-5; D assignment may be TRBD1 or TRBD2 (5 bases each). The DNA end is more similar to TRBJ2-7, so the J call may be wrong. Germline CDR1 is DFQATT and CDR2 is SNEGSKA (reference sequence). The CDR3 runs 12 residues. The CDR3 sequence: CSPWVGDYEQYF. The CDR3, as DNA: TGCAGCCCTTGGGTGGGGGACTACGAGCAGTACTTC.

This clonotype showed up just a few times. The chain employs TRBV12-3 or TRBV12-4 and TRBJ2-1; possibly TRBD2 for D (6 bases). The V gene lost 10 bases and the J gene lost 1 base, with 17 bases spanning the gap. The CDR3 is made up of 15 amino acids. Here the CDR3 reads CATGVGLSSYNEQFF. CDR3 nucleotides: TGTGCCACGGGGGTGGGACTCTCGTCCTACAATGAGCAGTTCTTC.

This chain connects TRBV12-3 or TRBV12-4 to TRBJ2-3, with TRBD2 as a possible D gene (5 bases). Deletions cut 6 bases from V and 9 bases from J, with 10 bases between. CDR3 length equals 11 residues. CDR3 coding DNA: TGTGCCAGCAGACAGAGAGGGACGCAGTATTTT. Its translation is CASRQRGTQYF.

The chain couples TRBV20-1 to TRBJ1-2; maybe TRBD1 (6 bases). From germline, CDR1 is DFQATT and CDR2 SNEGSKA (reference sequence). The length of the CDR3 is 11 residues. The CDR3 reads CTFTGNYGYTF. The DNA of the CDR3 is TGCACCTTTACAGGGAACTATGGCTACACCTTC.